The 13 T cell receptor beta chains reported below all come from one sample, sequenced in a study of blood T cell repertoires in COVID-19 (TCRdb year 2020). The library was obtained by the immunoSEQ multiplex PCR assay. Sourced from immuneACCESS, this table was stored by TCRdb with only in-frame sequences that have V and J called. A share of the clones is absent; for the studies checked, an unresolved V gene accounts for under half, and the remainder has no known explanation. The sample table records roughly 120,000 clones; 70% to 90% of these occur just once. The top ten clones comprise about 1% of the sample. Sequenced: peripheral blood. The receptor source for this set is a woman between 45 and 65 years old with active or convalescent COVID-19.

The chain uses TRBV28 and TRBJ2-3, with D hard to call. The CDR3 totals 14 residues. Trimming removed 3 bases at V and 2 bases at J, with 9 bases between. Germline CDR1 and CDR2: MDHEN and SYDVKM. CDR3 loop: CASSLYRNTDTQYF. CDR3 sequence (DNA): TGTGCCAGCAGTTTGTATAGAAACACAGATACGCAGTATTTT.

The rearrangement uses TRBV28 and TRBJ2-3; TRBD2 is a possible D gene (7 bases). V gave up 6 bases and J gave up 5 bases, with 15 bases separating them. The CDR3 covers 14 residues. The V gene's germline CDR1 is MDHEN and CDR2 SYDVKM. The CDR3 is CASRPAGAGDTQYF. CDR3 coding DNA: TGTGCCAGCAGGCCCGCGGGGGCCGGAGATACGCAGTATTTT.

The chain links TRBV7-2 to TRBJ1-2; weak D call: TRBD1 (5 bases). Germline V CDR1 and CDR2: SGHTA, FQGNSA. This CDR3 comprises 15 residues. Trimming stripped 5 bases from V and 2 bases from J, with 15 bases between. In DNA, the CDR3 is TGTGCCAGCAGCGTTAGCAGGGCAACCAACTATGGCTACACCTTC. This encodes CASSVSRATNYGYTF.

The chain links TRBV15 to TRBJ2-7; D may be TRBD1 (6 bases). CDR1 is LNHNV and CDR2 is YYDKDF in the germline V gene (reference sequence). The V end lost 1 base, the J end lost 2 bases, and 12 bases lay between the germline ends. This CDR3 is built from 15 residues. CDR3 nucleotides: TGTGCCACCAGCAGAGGGGGCAGGGGCGCCTACGAGCAGTACTTC. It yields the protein CATSRGGRGAYEQYF.

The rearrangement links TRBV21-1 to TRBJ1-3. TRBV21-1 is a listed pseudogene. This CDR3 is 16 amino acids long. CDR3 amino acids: CASSRVGGKFGNTIYF. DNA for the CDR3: TGTGCCAGCAGCAGAGTGGGAGGGAAATTTGGAAACACCATATATTTT.

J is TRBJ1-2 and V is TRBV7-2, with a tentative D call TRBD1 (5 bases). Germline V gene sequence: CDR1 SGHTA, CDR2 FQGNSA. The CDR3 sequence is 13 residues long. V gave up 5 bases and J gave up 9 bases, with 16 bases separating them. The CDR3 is CASSLSQGISYTF. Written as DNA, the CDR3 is TGTGCCAGCAGCCTCTCCCAGGGTATAAGCTACACCTTC.

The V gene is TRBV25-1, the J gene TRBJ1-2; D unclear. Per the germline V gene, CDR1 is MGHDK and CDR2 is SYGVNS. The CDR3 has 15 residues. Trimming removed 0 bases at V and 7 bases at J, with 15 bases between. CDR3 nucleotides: TGTGCCAGCAGTGAATATGGGCCTCTCCTCGGTGGCTACACCTTC. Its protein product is CASSEYGPLLGGYTF.

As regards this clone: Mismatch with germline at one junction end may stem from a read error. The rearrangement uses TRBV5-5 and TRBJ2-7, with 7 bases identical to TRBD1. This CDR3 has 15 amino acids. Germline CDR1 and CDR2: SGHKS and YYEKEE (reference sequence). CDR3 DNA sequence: TGTGCCAGCAGCTTGGACCCTTCCGGGACAGTCGCGGACCACTTC. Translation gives CASSLDPSGTVADHF.

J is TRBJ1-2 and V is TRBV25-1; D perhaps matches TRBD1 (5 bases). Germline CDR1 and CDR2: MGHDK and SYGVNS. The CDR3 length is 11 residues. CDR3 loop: CATSGGDGYTF. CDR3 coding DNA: TGTGCAACCTCTGGGGGGGACGGCTACACCTTC.

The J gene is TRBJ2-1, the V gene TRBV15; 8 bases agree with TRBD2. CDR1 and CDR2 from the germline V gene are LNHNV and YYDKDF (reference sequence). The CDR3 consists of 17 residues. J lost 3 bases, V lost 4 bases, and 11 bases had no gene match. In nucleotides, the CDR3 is TGTGCCACCAGCATTAGCGGGGCGCCCCCGTACTACAATGAGCAGTTCTTC. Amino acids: CATSISGAPPYYNEQFF.

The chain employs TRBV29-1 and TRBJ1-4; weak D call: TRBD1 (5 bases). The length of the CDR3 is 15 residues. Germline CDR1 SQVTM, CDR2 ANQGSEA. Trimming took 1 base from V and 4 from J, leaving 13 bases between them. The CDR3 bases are TGCAGCGTTGAAGGCGGGGGGGGTAGTAATGAAAAACTGTTTTTT. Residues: CSVEGGGGSNEKLFF. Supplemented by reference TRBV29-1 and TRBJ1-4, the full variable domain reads SAVISQKPSRDICQRGTSLTIQCQVDSQVTMMFWYRQQPGQSLTLIATANQGSEATYESGFVIDKFPISRPNLTFSTLTVSNMSPEDSSIYLCSVEGGGGSNEKLFFGSGTQLSVL.

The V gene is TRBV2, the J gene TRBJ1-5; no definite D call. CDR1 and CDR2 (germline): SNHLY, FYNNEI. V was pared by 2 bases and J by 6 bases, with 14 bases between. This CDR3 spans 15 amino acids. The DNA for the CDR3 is TGTGCCAGCAGTGAACTCCCCAATACCAGTCAGCCCCAGCATTTT. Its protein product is CASSELPNTSQPQHF.

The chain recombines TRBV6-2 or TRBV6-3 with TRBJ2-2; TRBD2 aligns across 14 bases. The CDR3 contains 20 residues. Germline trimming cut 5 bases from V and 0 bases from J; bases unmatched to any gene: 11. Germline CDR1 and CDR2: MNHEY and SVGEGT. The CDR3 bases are TGTGCCAGCAGTAAAGTGGCATTGGGACTAGCGGGAGCGAACACCGGGGAGCTGTTTTTT. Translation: CASSKVALGLAGANTGELFF.